This T cell receptor beta chain was profiled in a study of CD8+ T cells in alopecia areata. Overall study results and limits: Sequencing of scalp tissue also captures the resident alphabeta T cells of normal skin. Lesional scalp exceeded normal scalp in clonality, especially in alopecia totalis/universalis.

Those with alopecia areata gave lesional scalp punch biopsies and peripheral blood. The sorting of PBMCs gave CD4+ and CD8+ T cells. On this clone: Its antigen is undetermined.

The authors extracted RNA and reverse transcribed it into cDNA as the sequencing template. Here immunoSEQ multiplex PCR was the method, and the copy in TCRdb shows in-frame clones only, minus some. The profile covers roughly 30,000 clones, with 62% appearing a single time and roughly 18% taken by the ten largest. This CDR3 spans 15 amino acids. V lost 3 bases to trimming and J lost 4 bases, with 16 bases between them. Germline V gives CDR1 SGHAT, CDR2 FQDESV (reference sequence). The source of this sequence is a human donor with alopecia areata. Sequences were obtained from NKG2D-high CD8+ T cells sorted from blood. J is TRBJ2-7 and V is TRBV11-1, with D maybe TRBD2 (6 bases). The CDR3 coding sequence is TGTGCCAGCAGCTTTTTTTCCGGGACTTCTTACGAGCAGTACTTC. This gives the protein CASSFFSGTSYEQYF.